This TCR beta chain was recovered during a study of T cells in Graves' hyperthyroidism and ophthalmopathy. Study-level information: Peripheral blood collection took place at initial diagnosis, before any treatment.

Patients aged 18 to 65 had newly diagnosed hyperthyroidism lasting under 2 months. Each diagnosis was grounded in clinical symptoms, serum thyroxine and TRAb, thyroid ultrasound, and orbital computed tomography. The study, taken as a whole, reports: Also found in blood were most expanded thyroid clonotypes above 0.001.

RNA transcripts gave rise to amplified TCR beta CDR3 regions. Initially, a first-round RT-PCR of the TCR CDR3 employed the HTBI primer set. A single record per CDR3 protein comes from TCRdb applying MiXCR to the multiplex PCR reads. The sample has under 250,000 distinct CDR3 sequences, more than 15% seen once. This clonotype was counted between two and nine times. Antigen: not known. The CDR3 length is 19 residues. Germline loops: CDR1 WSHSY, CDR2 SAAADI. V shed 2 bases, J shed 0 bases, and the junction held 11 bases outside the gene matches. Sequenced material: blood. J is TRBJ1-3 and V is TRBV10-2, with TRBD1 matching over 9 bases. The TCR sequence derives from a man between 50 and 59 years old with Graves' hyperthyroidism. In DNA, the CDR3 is TGCGCCAGCAGTGAGCCCACGGGGACAGGGAGGTTCTCTGGAAACACCATATATTTT. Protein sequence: CASSEPTGTGRFSGNTIYF.